This entry lists 2 T cell receptor beta chains sequenced from one sample in a study of blood T cell repertoires in COVID-19. Measured with immunoSEQ multiplex PCR; TCRdb has only the in-frame clones, and not every one. The sample contains 200,000 or so clones, more than 80% of which appear only once. What was sequenced was PBMCs or T cells enriched from blood (not recorded which). Source of these receptors: a woman aged 40 to 50 with acute COVID-19.

The chain couples TRBV11-2 to TRBJ1-4; D is perhaps TRBD1 (6 bases). Germline V gene data show CDR1 as SGHAT and CDR2 as FQNNGV. V gave up 5 bases and J gave up 7 bases, with 17 bases separating them. This CDR3 region has 15 residues. The DNA of the CDR3 is TGTGCCAGCAGCCCGTCACAGGGTTTTGTTGAAAAACTGTTTTTT. Translation gives CASSPSQGFVEKLFF.

The chain employs TRBV27 and TRBJ1-6; the match to TRBD1 covers 7 bases. The V segment lost 6 bases and the J segment 9 bases; nucleotides outside the gene matches: 11. The CDR3 spans 15 residues. Germline CDR1 reads MNHEY; CDR2 reads SMNVEV (reference sequence). The CDR3: CASSPSGQLTSPLHF. The CDR3 coding sequence is TGTGCCAGCAGCCCGTCGGGACAGCTTACTTCACCCCTCCACTTT.